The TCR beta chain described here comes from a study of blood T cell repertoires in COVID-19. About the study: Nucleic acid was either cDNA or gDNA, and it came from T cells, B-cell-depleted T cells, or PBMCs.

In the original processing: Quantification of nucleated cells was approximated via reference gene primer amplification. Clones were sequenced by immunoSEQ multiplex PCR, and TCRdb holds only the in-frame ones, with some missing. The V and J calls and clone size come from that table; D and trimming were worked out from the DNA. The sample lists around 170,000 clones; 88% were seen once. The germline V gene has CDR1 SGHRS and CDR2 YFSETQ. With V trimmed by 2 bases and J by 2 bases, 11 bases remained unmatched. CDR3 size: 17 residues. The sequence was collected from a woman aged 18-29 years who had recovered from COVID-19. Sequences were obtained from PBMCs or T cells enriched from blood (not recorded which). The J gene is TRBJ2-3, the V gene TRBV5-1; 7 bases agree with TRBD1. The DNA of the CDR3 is TGCGCCAGCAGCTTACAGGGGAGTCCTTTATACACAGATACGCAGTATTTT. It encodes CASSLQGSPLYTDTQYF.